Following are 2 T cell receptor beta chains from one sample sequenced in a study of chemoradiotherapy in HPV16-positive cancers. The assay was immunoSEQ multiplex PCR, and TCRdb's table has in-frame clones only and misses some. The sample contains thousands of clones, 75% to 90% of which appear only once. The sequences come from tumor tissue, collected from a patient who underwent chemoradiotherapy. These receptors originate from a human donor with HPV-associated anogenital cancer.

This clone was detected a few times. V is TRBV12-5 and J is TRBJ1-1; D is uncertain. The V gene's germline CDR1 is LGHNT and CDR2 FRNRAP. The length of the CDR3 is 14 residues. Trimming stripped 1 base from V and 0 bases from J, with 6 bases between. The CDR3 protein is CASGLGQMNTEAFF. In DNA, the CDR3 is TGTGCTAGTGGTTTGGGACAAATGAACACTGAAGCTTTCTTT. The full variable domain, in which reference TRBV12-5 and TRBJ1-1 provide the parts outside the CDR3, is DARVTQTPRHKVTEMGQEVTMRCQPILGHNTVFWYRQTMMQGLELLAYFRNRAPLDDSGMPKDRFSAEMPDATLATLKIQPSEPRDSAVYFCASGLGQMNTEAFFGQGTRLTVV.

The genes are TRBV7-3 and TRBJ2-1; D is undetermined. CDR3 length: 13 residues. From germline, CDR1 is SGHTA and CDR2 FQGTGA. The V end was cut by 2 bases, the J end by 8 bases, with 10 bases between. CDR3 bases: TGTGCCAGCAGCTTAGTTCCAAAGGATGAGCAGTTCTTC. As protein: CASSLVPKDEQFF. Combining the CDR3 with reference TRBV7-3 and TRBJ2-1 gives the whole variable domain GAGVSQTPSNKVTEKGKYVELRCDPISGHTALYWYRQSLGQGPEFLIYFQGTGAADDSGLPNDRFFAVRPEGSVSTLKIQRTERGDSAVYLCASSLVPKDEQFFGPGTRLTVL.